These T cell receptor beta chains were read from a single sample in a study of neurological immune-mediated disorders. TCRdb fed the 5' RACE reads into MiXCR, producing one record per CDR3 protein. The sample includes 95,000 to 150,000 distinct CDR3 sequences, roughly 3.2% of them seen just once. Sequenced: PBMCs. The receptor source for this set is a woman under 40 with multiple sclerosis. The conserved cysteine and the conserved F or W are not part of the CDR3 here. The order of the fields is V gene, J gene, CDR3 protein.

V gene: TRBV5-1
J gene: TRBJ2-2
CDR3 protein: ASSSSGGTYTGELF

V gene: TRBV6-5
J gene: TRBJ2-3
CDR3 protein: ASSQIQLTDTQY

V gene: TRBV4-3
J gene: TRBJ1-1
CDR3 protein: ASSQDRVKTEAF

V gene: TRBV20-1
J gene: TRBJ1-5
CDR3 protein: SAGDRAQPQH

V gene: TRBV5-1
J gene: TRBJ1-2
CDR3 protein: ASRVQGGDYGYT

V gene: TRBV20-1
J gene: TRBJ1-1
CDR3 protein: SARDTAGGNEAF

V gene: TRBV18
J gene: TRBJ1-5
CDR3 protein: ASSEGVDQPQH

V gene: TRBV4-3
J gene: TRBJ2-1
CDR3 protein: ASSQDLDLTGNEQF

V gene: TRBV29-1
J gene: TRBJ2-1
CDR3 protein: SARETVEF

V gene: TRBV21-1
J gene: TRBJ2-5
CDR3 protein: ASSGTGTETQY

V gene: TRBV9
J gene: TRBJ2-4
CDR3 protein: ASSVYSHSNIQY

V gene: TRBV5-1
J gene: TRBJ1-3
CDR3 protein: ASSLEVASSGNTIY

V gene: TRBV20-1
J gene: TRBJ1-5
CDR3 protein: SAATRSGRDQPQH

V gene: TRBV15
J gene: TRBJ2-5
CDR3 protein: ATSRDPGGETQY

V gene: TRBV30
J gene: TRBJ2-7
CDR3 protein: AWSVAGGGEQY

V gene: TRBV5-1
J gene: TRBJ2-1
CDR3 protein: ASSFRAFENEQF